These 3 T cell receptor beta chains share one sample of origin, sequenced in a study of blood T cells in healthy people across ages. Together with a sample-barcoded 5' primer, a J-beta primer mix was included in a second PCR lasting about 7 to 12 cycles. TCRdb independently ran MiXCR on the 5' RACE reads; one entry per CDR3 protein. Of some 790,000 distinct CDR3 sequences listed, 29% are singletons. The source material was blood. Receptors were obtained from a woman of 80 years or more in good health.

With regard to this clonotype: A much larger clonotype is one base distant, so this may be a read error. The rearrangement joins TRBV5-1 to TRBJ2-5, with unresolved D. The J call may be faulty, since TRBJ2-1 better matches the DNA end. This CDR3 is 15 amino acids long. CDR1 is SGHRS and CDR2 is YFSETQ in the germline V gene. CDR3 in DNA: TGCGCCAGCAGCTTGGATACCGGGCCCCAAGAGACCCAGTTCTTC. As protein: CASSLDTGPQETQFF.

This clonotype appeared a few times. V is TRBV5-1 and J is TRBJ2-1; D might be TRBD2 (6 bases). Germline lookup yields CDR1 SGHRS and CDR2 YFSETQ. The V end was cut by 0 bases, the J end by 3 bases, with 10 bases between. CDR3 length equals 15 residues. CDR3 sequence reads: CASSLAGEFYNEQFF. The DNA for the CDR3 is TGCGCCAGCAGCTTGGCGGGAGAGTTCTACAATGAGCAGTTCTTC.

The rearrangement links TRBV28 to TRBJ2-7, with 9 bases aligning to TRBD1. Germline loops: CDR1 MDHEN, CDR2 SYDVKM. The CDR3 consists of 15 residues. V trimming: 5 bases; J trimming: 2 bases; junction bases outside the gene matches: 7. CDR3 region: CASSLRDRVTYEQYF. The CDR3 coding sequence is TGTGCCAGCAGTCTCCGGGACAGGGTAACCTACGAGCAGTACTTC.